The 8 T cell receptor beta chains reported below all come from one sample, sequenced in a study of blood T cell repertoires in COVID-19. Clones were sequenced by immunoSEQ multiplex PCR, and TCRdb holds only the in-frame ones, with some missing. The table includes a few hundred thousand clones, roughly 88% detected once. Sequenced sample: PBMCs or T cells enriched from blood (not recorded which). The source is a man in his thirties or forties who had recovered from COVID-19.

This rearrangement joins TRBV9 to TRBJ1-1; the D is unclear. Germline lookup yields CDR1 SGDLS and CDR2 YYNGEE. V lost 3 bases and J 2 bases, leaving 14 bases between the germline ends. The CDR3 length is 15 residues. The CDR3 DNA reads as TGTGCCAGCAGCGCCACCGCAGGCCCTAACACTGAAGCTTTCTTT. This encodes CASSATAGPNTEAFF.

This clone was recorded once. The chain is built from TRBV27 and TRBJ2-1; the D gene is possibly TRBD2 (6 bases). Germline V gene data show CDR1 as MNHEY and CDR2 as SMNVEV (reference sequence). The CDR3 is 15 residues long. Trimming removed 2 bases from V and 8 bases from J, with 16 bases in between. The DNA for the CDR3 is TGTGCCAGCAGTTTACTCGGGACTCACAGAGATGAGCAGTTCTTC. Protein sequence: CASSLLGTHRDEQFF.

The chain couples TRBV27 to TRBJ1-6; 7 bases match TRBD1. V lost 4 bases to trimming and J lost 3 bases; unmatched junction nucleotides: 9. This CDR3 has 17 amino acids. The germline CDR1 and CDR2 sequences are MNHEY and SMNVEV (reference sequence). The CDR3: CASSSRDSRLYNSPLHF. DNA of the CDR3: TGTGCCAGCAGTTCGCGGGACAGTCGTCTCTATAATTCACCCCTCCACTTT.

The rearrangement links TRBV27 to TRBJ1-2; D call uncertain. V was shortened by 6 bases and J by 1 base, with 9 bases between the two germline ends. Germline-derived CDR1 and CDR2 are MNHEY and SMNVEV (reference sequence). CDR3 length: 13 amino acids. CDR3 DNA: TGTGCCAGCAGGCCGACAAGTAACTATGGCTACACCTTC. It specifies CASRPTSNYGYTF.

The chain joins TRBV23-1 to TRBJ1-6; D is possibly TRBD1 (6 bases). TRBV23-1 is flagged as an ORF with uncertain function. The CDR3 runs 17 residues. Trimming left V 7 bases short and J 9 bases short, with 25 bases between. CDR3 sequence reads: CASKANLGKGDISPLHF. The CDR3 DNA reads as TGCGCCAGCAAGGCAAACCTAGGCAAGGGGGATATTTCACCCCTCCACTTT.

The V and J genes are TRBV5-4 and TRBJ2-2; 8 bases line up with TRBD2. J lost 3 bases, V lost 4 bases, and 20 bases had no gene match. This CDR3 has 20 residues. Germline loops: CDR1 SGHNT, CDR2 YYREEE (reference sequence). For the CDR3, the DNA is TGTGCCAGCAGCAACCCCGGGACTAGATTCACGAAGTCCGACACCGGGGAGCTGTTTTTT. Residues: CASSNPGTRFTKSDTGELFF.

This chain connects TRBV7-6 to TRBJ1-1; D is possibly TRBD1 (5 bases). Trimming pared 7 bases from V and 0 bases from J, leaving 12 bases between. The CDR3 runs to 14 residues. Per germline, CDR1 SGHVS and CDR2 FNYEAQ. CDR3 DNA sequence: TGTGCCAGCACCCCGGGGGTTTTGAACACTGAAGCTTTCTTT. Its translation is CASTPGVLNTEAFF.

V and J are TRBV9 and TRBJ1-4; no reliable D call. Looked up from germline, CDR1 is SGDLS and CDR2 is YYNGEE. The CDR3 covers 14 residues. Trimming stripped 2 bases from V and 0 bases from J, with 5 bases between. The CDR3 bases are TGTGCCAGCAGCGTTAGCGCAACTAATGAAAAACTGTTTTTT. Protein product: CASSVSATNEKLFF. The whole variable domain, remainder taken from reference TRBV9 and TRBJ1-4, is DSGVTQTPKHLITATGQRVTLRCSPRSGDLSVYWYQQSLDQGLQFLIQYYNGEERAKGNILERFSAQQFPDLHSELNLSSLELGDSALYFCASSVSATNEKLFFGSGTQLSVL.